The 29 T cell receptor beta chains listed next were all sequenced from one sample in a study of T-cell reconstitution after alpha-beta-depleted transplantation in children. Preparation of the TCRbeta library involved a method that used unique molecular identifiers. TCRdb re-derived calls from the PCR reads in MiXCR, one entry per CDR3 protein. The sample contains 200,000 to 250,000 distinct CDR3 sequences, roughly 9.1% of which appear only once. The sequencing here drew on PBMCs, mostly from graft donor cells, taken 360 days after TCRalphabeta/CD19-depleted stem cell transplant. The receptors originated from a male patient aged 2-15 years who had a stem cell transplant for acute myeloid leukemia, so the T cells may come from the graft donor.

This clonotype was counted a few times. The rearrangement uses TRBV30 and TRBJ2-5; D gene unclear. Germline-derived CDR1 and CDR2 are GTSNPN and SVGIG (reference sequence). The CDR3 consists of 12 residues. V gave up 1 base and J gave up 4 bases, with 7 bases separating them. The CDR3 protein is CAWSGTTETQYF. As DNA, the CDR3 is TGTGCCTGGAGTGGGACCACAGAGACCCAGTACTTC.

This clonotype was detected only a few times. The chain carries TRBV29-1 and TRBJ2-3, with 11 bases fitting TRBD2. V was clipped by 1 base and J by 3 bases; unmatched bases: 6. This CDR3 is built from 16 residues. Germline V gene sequence: CDR1 SQVTM, CDR2 ANQGSEA. CDR3 amino acids: CSVEGTLAGGTDTQYF. CDR3 in DNA: TGCAGCGTTGAAGGGACCTTAGCGGGAGGGACAGATACGCAGTATTTT.

This clonotype appeared a few times. This sequence joins TRBV29-1 and TRBJ2-5; D gene uncertain. The V end lost 4 bases, the J end lost 5 bases, and 14 bases lay between the germline ends. Germline V gene data show CDR1 as SQVTM and CDR2 as ANQGSEA. There are 13 residues in the CDR3. CDR3 sequence reads: CSVGPRLMETQYF. The CDR3, as DNA: TGCAGCGTTGGCCCGAGACTGATGGAGACCCAGTACTTC.

This clonotype was seen more than once but under ten times. V and J are TRBV5-1 and TRBJ1-1; TRBD1 agrees at 7 bases. CDR3 size: 14 residues. In germline, CDR1 is SGHRS, CDR2 YFSETQ. Trimming cost V 2 bases and J 2 bases; bases outside gene matches: 3. CDR3 nucleotides: TGCGCCAGCAGCTTTGAGGGGGCTAACACTGAAGCTTTCTTT. It specifies CASSFEGANTEAFF.

This clonotype was detected many times. V usage is TRBV25-1 and J usage is TRBJ2-5; D gene ambiguous. Trimming cost V 6 bases and J 10 bases, with 12 bases left between them. Germline V lookup: CDR1 MGHDK, CDR2 SYGVNS. This CDR3 region has 11 residues. The CDR3 coding sequence is TGTGCCAGCAGAGGGCTGCGAGGCCAGTACTTC. It yields the protein CASRGLRGQYF. Full variable domain (rest looked up from reference TRBV25-1 and TRBJ2-5): EADIYQTPRYLVIGTGKKITLECSQTMGHDKMYWYQQDPGMELHLIHYSYGVNSTEKGDLSSESTVSRIRTEHFPLTLESARPSHTSQYLCASRGLRGQYFGPGTRLLVL.

DNA for the CDR3: TGTGCCAGCAGCTCCACGACTAGGTGGGCCACCGGGGAGCTGTTTTTT. Translated: CASSSTTRWATGELFF. The J gene is TRBJ2-2, the V gene TRBV11-2; TRBD2 might be the D (6 bases). From germline, CDR1 is SGHAT and CDR2 FQNNGV. Trimming removed 4 bases at V and 4 bases at J, with 16 bases between. This CDR3 has 16 amino acids.

This clonotype has only a few counts. The J gene is TRBJ1-2, the V gene TRBV5-1; the D is unclear. There are 13 residues in the CDR3. CDR1 is SGHRS, CDR2 YFSETQ, per germline. Deletions cut 4 bases from V and 2 bases from J, with 9 bases between. The CDR3 nucleotides are TGCGCCAGCAGCCCGGGGATAAACTATGGCTACACCTTC. It encodes CASSPGINYGYTF. Combining the CDR3 with reference TRBV5-1 and TRBJ1-2 gives the whole variable domain KAGVTQTPRYLIKTRGQQVTLSCSPISGHRSVSWYQQTPGQGLQFLFEYFSETQRNKGNFPGRFSGRQFSNSRSEMNVSTLELGDSALYLCASSPGINYGYTFGSGTRLTVV.

This clonotype was recorded a few times. The V call is TRBV5-1, the J call TRBJ2-7; either TRBD1 or TRBD2 may supply D (6 bases each). Germline V gene data show CDR1 as SGHRS and CDR2 as YFSETQ. The V end was cut by 4 bases, the J end by 3 bases, with 23 bases between. CDR3 length equals 17 residues. CDR3: CASSNAGQRGGIYEQYF. The DNA of the CDR3 is TGCGCCAGCAGCAACGCCGGACAGAGGGGCGGGATCTACGAGCAGTACTTC.

The J gene is TRBJ2-3, the V gene TRBV7-2, with 10 nucleotides matching TRBD2. With V trimmed by 2 bases and J by 3 bases, 8 bases remained unmatched. This CDR3 contains 17 residues. The germline V gene has CDR1 SGHTA and CDR2 FQGNSA. The CDR3 coding sequence is TGTGCCAGCAGCTTACGACTAGCGGGTCCATGGACAGATACGCAGTATTTT. Translating gives CASSLRLAGPWTDTQYF.

This clonotype turned up a few times. CDR3: CSAPRLAGGYEQYF. In nucleotides, the CDR3 is TGCAGTGCTCCCCGGCTAGCGGGAGGGTACGAGCAGTACTTC. This rearrangement joins TRBV20-1 to TRBJ2-7; 12 positions agree with TRBD2. The CDR3 sequence is 14 residues long. After removal of 5 bases from V and 4 bases from J, the junction contained 6 bases not matched to a gene. Germline assignment: CDR1 DFQATT and CDR2 SNEGSKA (reference sequence).

This clonotype was detected only a few times. This chain joins TRBV5-5 and TRBJ1-2, with a possible D match to TRBD1 (5 bases). Per germline, CDR1 SGHKS and CDR2 YYEKEE (reference sequence). V was shortened by 0 bases and J by 3 bases, with 18 bases between the two germline ends. This CDR3 is 17 amino acids long. The CDR3 region is CASSLVVRVGSDYGYTF. In DNA form, the CDR3 reads TGTGCCAGCAGCTTGGTAGTCAGGGTCGGTTCGGACTATGGCTACACCTTC.

The chain employs TRBV11-2 and TRBJ2-7; 9 bases map to TRBD2. V shed 4 bases and J 2 bases; nucleotides not matched to a gene: 6. Per germline, CDR1 SGHAT and CDR2 FQNNGV. CDR3 length equals 15 residues. CDR3 DNA: TGTGCCAGCAGCTCGCTAGCGGGACGGGCCTACGAGCAGTACTTC. Its translation: CASSSLAGRAYEQYF.

In nucleotides, the CDR3 is TGCAGTGCCTTTCCCGGGACTAGCGACCCCACAGATACGCAGTATTTT. This encodes CSAFPGTSDPTDTQYF. This sequence joins TRBV20-1 and TRBJ2-3; 10 bases match TRBD2. The CDR3 covers 16 residues. Germline V gives CDR1 DFQATT, CDR2 SNEGSKA (reference sequence). Trimming cost V 6 bases and J 2 bases; bases outside gene matches: 11.

This clonotype was seen at least ten times. The chain couples TRBV5-1 to TRBJ1-4; D is possibly TRBD1 (5 bases). This CDR3 has 15 amino acids. The germline gives CDR1 SGHRS, CDR2 YFSETQ. V was pared by 7 bases and J by 5 bases, with 18 bases between. The CDR3 loop reads CASRTSEGWNEKLFF. The DNA for the CDR3 is TGCGCCAGCCGAACCTCTGAGGGGTGGAATGAAAAACTGTTTTTT.

J is TRBJ2-5 and V is TRBV5-1, with TRBD2 identical over 10 bases. The CDR3 has 13 residues. Germline lookup yields CDR1 SGHRS and CDR2 YFSETQ. V was clipped by 4 bases and J by 5 bases; unmatched bases: 2. The CDR3 loop is CASSAGLAETQYF. The CDR3 nucleotides read TGCGCCAGCAGCGCGGGACTAGCGGAGACCCAGTACTTC.

The chain combines TRBV3-1 with TRBJ1-5, with D possibly TRBD1 on 5 matching bases. Germline V gene lookup returns CDR1 LGHDT and CDR2 YNNKEL (reference sequence). The CDR3 sequence is 16 residues long. The V and J ends lost 1 base and 2 bases respectively, with 12 bases between them. The CDR3: CASSQGPVRGNQPQHF. The CDR3 DNA reads TGTGCCAGCAGCCAAGGGCCGGTCAGGGGCAATCAGCCCCAGCATTTT.

V gene TRBV29-1 combines with J gene TRBJ1-1; D is perhaps TRBD1 (5 bases). V was trimmed by 7 bases and J by 1 base, leaving 16 bases between them. This CDR3 has 14 residues. From germline, CDR1 is SQVTM and CDR2 ANQGSEA. The CDR3 region has the DNA TGCAGCGGACTCCAGGGTTCGGGGAACACTGAAGCTTTCTTT. Residues: CSGLQGSGNTEAFF.

V and J are TRBV4-3 and TRBJ2-2; 10 bases are shared with TRBD2. After removal of 4 bases from V and 6 bases from J, the junction contained 11 bases not matched to a gene. Germline CDR1 reads LGHNA; CDR2 reads YSLEER. The CDR3 is 17 residues long. The CDR3 nucleotides read TGCGCCAGCAGCCGAGCTCCGGGACTAGCGATTGCCGGGGAGCTGTTTTTT. Protein: CASSRAPGLAIAGELFF.

This clonotype occurred many times. CDR3 loop: CASSPLAKNEQFF. CDR3 bases: TGTGCCAGCAGCCCCCTAGCGAAAAATGAGCAGTTCTTC. This chain links TRBV6-2 or TRBV6-3 with TRBJ2-1; perhaps TRBD2 as D (6 bases). Trimming stripped 6 bases from V and 7 bases from J, with 13 bases between. The CDR3 contains 13 residues. The germline CDR1 and CDR2 sequences are MNHEY and SVGEGT.

This clonotype was seen a few times. The chain combines TRBV12-5 with TRBJ2-2; 9 bases fit TRBD1. The V segment lost 0 bases and the J segment 6 bases; nucleotides outside the gene matches: 23. This CDR3 comprises 22 residues. From germline, CDR1 is LGHNT and CDR2 FRNRAP. This CDR3 is CASGLVPKGQGGEDRYSGELFF. The CDR3 DNA follows: TGTGCTAGTGGTTTGGTCCCTAAGGGACAGGGCGGGGAGGACCGGTATTCCGGGGAGCTGTTTTTT.

This clonotype was counted a few times. This chain uses TRBV12-5 with TRBJ2-1; the D gene is possibly TRBD2 (6 bases). Germline values: CDR1 LGHNT, CDR2 FRNRAP. The CDR3 has 15 residues. Deletions cut 1 base from V and 5 bases from J, with 12 bases between. In DNA, the CDR3 is TGTGCTAGTGGTTTGGGCAGGGAGGTGGACAATGAGCAGTTCTTC. As protein: CASGLGREVDNEQFF.

V usage is TRBV2 and J usage is TRBJ2-3; D unresolved. CDR3 length: 12 residues. The V end lost 6 bases, the J end lost 6 bases, and 10 bases lay between the germline ends. Per germline, CDR1 SNHLY and CDR2 FYNNEI. The CDR3 DNA reads TGTGCCAGCAGGGACCTGGGGGATACGCAGTATTTT. Its protein product is CASRDLGDTQYF.

The V gene is TRBV29-1, the J gene TRBJ2-1, with 9 positions matching TRBD1. Unmatched junction bases numbered 11, after V lost 6 bases and J lost 8 bases. Germline CDR1 is SQVTM and CDR2 is ANQGSEA. The CDR3 extends over 14 amino acids. The CDR3 is CSVYRDRVRHEQFF. CDR3 sequence (DNA): TGCAGCGTCTACCGGGACAGGGTGAGGCATGAGCAGTTCTTC.

This clonotype was recorded a few times. The gene calls are TRBV6-9 and TRBJ2-3, with D possibly called TRBD1 or TRBD2 (6 bases each). This CDR3 region has 19 residues. Trimming shortened V by 0 bases and J by 0 bases, and 19 bases separated the two germline ends. Per germline, CDR1 MNHGY and CDR2 SVAAGI. This CDR3 is CASSYSGGRGRTSTDTQYF. Here the CDR3 DNA reads TGTGCCAGCAGTTATTCGGGGGGCCGGGGTCGCACTAGCACAGATACGCAGTATTTT.

The CDR3 DNA reads TGTGCCAGCAGACCTGACAGGGATATAGGGAACACTGAAGCTTTCTTT. This encodes CASRPDRDIGNTEAFF. The chain uses TRBV6-5 and TRBJ1-1, with 7 bases that match TRBD1. CDR1 is MNHEY, CDR2 SVGAGI, per germline. CDR3 length equals 16 residues. V lost 6 bases, J lost 1 base, and 11 bases stayed unmatched.

The rearrangement uses TRBV9 and TRBJ2-3; the D gene is possibly TRBD2 (6 bases). Germline assignment: CDR1 SGDLS and CDR2 YYNGEE. Trimming cost V 2 bases and J 0 bases, with 10 bases left between them. CDR3 length: 15 amino acids. The DNA of the CDR3 is TGTGCCAGCAGCGTTAGGAGGGTTAGCACAGATACGCAGTATTTT. Amino acids: CASSVRRVSTDTQYF.

Many counts were recorded for this clonotype. The V and J genes are TRBV10-3 and TRBJ2-2, with a possible D match to TRBD2 (6 bases). V was pared by 8 bases and J by 6 bases, with 19 bases between. In germline, CDR1 is ENHRY, CDR2 SYGVKD. The CDR3 spans 15 residues. The CDR3 DNA follows: TGTGCCATCGGCGTAGGAGGGAATGCCGCCGGGGAGCTGTTTTTT. This sequence encodes CAIGVGGNAAGELFF.

The CDR3: CASSFSTGTSSGNTIYF. CDR3 nucleotides: TGTGCCAGCAGTTTTTCGACAGGGACGAGCTCTGGAAACACCATATATTTT. This chain uses TRBV6-5 with TRBJ1-3; 7 bases match TRBD1. Germline values: CDR1 MNHEY, CDR2 SVGAGI. Unmatched junction bases numbered 9, after V lost 4 bases and J lost 0 bases. This CDR3 region has 17 residues.

Ten or more counts support this clonotype. The V and J genes are TRBV12-3 or TRBV12-4 and TRBJ1-5; possible D gene TRBD1, 5 bases. The CDR3 totals 14 residues. Trimming cost V 6 bases and J 6 bases, with 15 bases left between them. The CDR3 nucleotides read TGTGCCAGCAGGAGAGGGACGATGGGTCAGCCCCAGCATTTT. Protein product: CASRRGTMGQPQHF.